A selection of T cell receptor beta chains follows, all from one sample in a study of T cell repertoires in cytomegalovirus infection. TCRdb processed the reads anew with MiXCR; each CDR3 protein has one entry. The repertoire holds 250,000 to 300,000 distinct CDR3 sequences, with approximately 9.2% as singletons. Sequencing was carried out using PBMCs. The receptors derive from a human donor in good health (CMV status not recorded). Some clones in this sample may be carry-over from other donors' samples. The CDR3 runs from the conserved cysteine through the conserved F or W. A D gene is named only where the DNA matches it firmly. The size entry is marked missing in some rows and otherwise reads once, few, many or a size class.

TRBJ1-1 | NA | TRBV12-3/TRBV12-4 | NA | CASSMEGWTEAFF | TGTGCCAGCAGCATGGAGGGCTGGACTGAAGCTTTCTTT
TRBJ1-4 | NA | TRBV20-1 | TRBD1 | CSARETGGRDNEKLFF | TGCAGTGCTAGAGAAACAGGGGGCAGGGATAATGAAAAACTGTTTTTT
TRBJ2-5 | few | TRBV7-2 | TRBD2 | CASSLAPPGTSGGARETQYF | TGTGCCAGCAGCTTAGCACCCCCGGGGACTAGCGGGGGGGCCCGGGAGACCCAGTACTTC
TRBJ2-1 | few | TRBV6-2/TRBV6-3 | TRBD2 | CASSYGLAGGLGNEQFF | TGTGCCAGCAGTTACGGACTAGCGGGAGGTCTGGGAAATGAGCAGTTCTTC
TRBJ2-5 | many | TRBV11-2 | NA | CASSLTTGRETQYF | TGTGCCAGCAGCTTGACCACCGGCCGGGAGACCCAGTACTTC
TRBJ1-3 | many | TRBV19 | NA | CASSMGRDSSGNTIYF | TGTGCCAGTAGTATGGGACGGGATAGCTCTGGAAACACCATATATTTT
TRBJ2-2 | many | TRBV7-2 | NA | CASSLGVQGTGELFF | TGTGCCAGCAGCTTAGGGGTCCAGGGCACCGGGGAGCTGTTTTTT
TRBJ1-5 | NA | TRBV5-3 | NA | CASSSELRRPQHF | TGTGCCAGCAGCTCGGAACTTCGTCGGCCCCAGCATTTT
TRBJ2-5 | many | TRBV7-2 | NA | CASSLVPQETQYF | TGTGCCAGCAGCTTGGTCCCGCAAGAGACCCAGTACTTC
TRBJ1-5 | many | TRBV19 | NA | CASSSQMFQPQHF | TGTGCCAGTAGTTCACAGATGTTTCAGCCCCAGCATTTT
TRBJ1-4 | many | TRBV10-2 | TRBD1 | CASSEPGTGLATNEKLFF | TGCGCCAGCAGTGAGCCTGGGACAGGGCTTGCAACTAATGAAAAACTGTTTTTT
TRBJ1-5 | few | TRBV25-1 | NA | CASSEFGGGNQPQHF | TGTGCCAGCAGTGAATTTGGGGGGGGCAATCAGCCCCAGCATTTT
TRBJ2-1 | NA | TRBV5-4 | TRBD2 | CASSPALAGAIGAGEQFF | TGTGCCAGCAGCCCAGCACTAGCGGGGGCGATCGGGGCCGGTGAGCAGTTCTTC
TRBJ1-1 | many | TRBV6-5 | TRBD1 | CASSYRGLMNTEAFF | TGTGCCAGCAGTTACAGGGGGCTCATGAACACTGAAGCTTTCTTT
TRBJ1-2 | many | TRBV7-2 | TRBD1 | CASSLEGQPNYGYTF | TGTGCCAGCAGCTTAGAGGGACAGCCTAACTATGGCTACACCTTC
TRBJ2-3 | few | TRBV6-2/TRBV6-3 | NA | CASSYSRGTDTQYF | TGTGCCAGCAGTTACTCGCGTGGTACAGATACGCAGTATTTT
TRBJ2-1 | NA | TRBV20-1 | TRBD2 | CSASRLAGLTNEQFF | TGCAGTGCTAGCCGACTAGCGGGACTTACGAATGAGCAGTTCTTC
TRBJ1-4 | many | TRBV28 | NA | CASSSNKPNEKLFF | TGTGCCAGCAGTAGCAACAAGCCGAATGAAAAACTGTTTTTT
TRBJ2-3 | many | TRBV29-1 | NA | CSVRQAGVSDTQYF | TGCAGCGTCCGACAGGCCGGGGTTTCGGATACGCAGTATTTT
TRBJ2-1 | many | TRBV7-2 | NA | CASSPMGEAGEQFF | TGTGCCAGCAGCCCCATGGGGGAGGCTGGTGAGCAGTTCTTC
TRBJ2-2 | many | TRBV7-2 | NA | CASRAFANTGELFF | TGTGCCAGCAGAGCGTTCGCGAACACCGGGGAGCTGTTTTTT
TRBJ1-2 | many | TRBV7-2 | NA | CASTVTPWGRDGYTF | TGTGCCAGCACAGTAACACCGTGGGGAAGGGATGGCTACACCTTC
TRBJ2-7 | many | TRBV12-3/TRBV12-4 | TRBD2 | CATLHTGGGAGHEQYF | TGTGCCACCCTACACACCGGCGGGGGGGCCGGCCACGAGCAGTACTTC
TRBJ2-5 | many | TRBV7-2 | NA | CASSRGWETQYF | TGTGCCAGCAGCAGAGGGTGGGAGACCCAGTACTTC
TRBJ2-1 | many | TRBV20-1 | TRBD2 | CSAPRLAGGPTLEQFF | TGCAGTGCCCCCAGACTAGCGGGAGGGCCAACTCTTGAGCAGTTCTTC
TRBJ2-1 | many | TRBV12-3/TRBV12-4 | TRBD2 | CASTKRGTTSYNEQFF | TGTGCCAGCACCAAGCGGGGGACGACCTCCTACAATGAGCAGTTCTTC
TRBJ2-4 | many | TRBV7-2 | NA | CASSLAEGIAKNIQYF | TGTGCCAGCAGCTTAGCCGAGGGAATAGCCAAAAACATTCAGTACTTC
TRBJ2-1 | many | TRBV7-2 | NA | CASSLTGTRDNEQFF | TGTGCCAGCAGCTTGACAGGCACTCGAGATAATGAGCAGTTCTTC
TRBJ2-1 | many | TRBV20-1 | TRBD2 | CSATVGLAGGVRRGNEQFF | TGCAGTGCTACGGTGGGACTAGCGGGAGGCGTTAGACGGGGCAATGAGCAGTTCTTC
TRBJ1-6 | many | TRBV7-3 | NA | CASSLRQLSPLHF | TGTGCCAGCAGCTTAAGACAGTTATCACCCCTCCACTTT
TRBJ1-1 | many | TRBV6-2/TRBV6-3 | NA | CASSSIVRTEAFF | TGTGCCAGCAGTTCAATCGTGCGCACTGAAGCTTTCTTT
TRBJ2-1 | few | TRBV6-2/TRBV6-3 | NA | CASSSLPRGNNEQFF | TGTGCCAGCAGCTCCCTACCAAGGGGGAACAATGAGCAGTTCTTC